This T cell receptor (beta chain) came from a study of blood T cells in healthy people across ages. A second PCR of 7 to 11 cycles used a sample-barcoded 5' primer and a J-beta primer mix. TCRdb fed the 5' RACE reads into MiXCR, producing one record per CDR3 protein. The sample contains hundreds of thousands of distinct CDR3 sequences, around a quarter of which appear only once. The table lists this clonotype with a few counts. This CDR3 region has 19 residues. Trimming at V came to 4 bases and at J to 5 bases, leaving 19 bases not matched to a gene. Germline assignment: CDR1 LGHNA and CDR2 YSLEER. The same sample was also used in a study of T cells of mothers and their children.

This chain uses TRBV4-3 with TRBJ2-2; 7 bases align to TRBD2. The source material was blood. The sequence derives from a boy aged 2 to 10 in good health. The DNA of the CDR3 is TGCGCCAGCAGCCCAGACGTTGGGAATTTCGGACTAGGGACCGGGGAGCTGTTTTTT. It encodes CASSPDVGNFGLGTGELFF.